The clone carrying this T cell receptor (beta chain) was detected once. The antigen remains unidentified. The sample originates from a study of shared clonotypes between healthy human individuals. Per the original methods: Junction-only sequences without quality scores were provided by ImmunoSEQ, so filtering was different. Here immunoSEQ multiplex PCR was the method, and the copy in TCRdb shows in-frame clones only, minus some. The DNA gave D and trimming, while V, J and clone size come from that table. The sample gives 1.4 million to 1.5 million clones, roughly 95% of which show up once; roughly 1.2% is in the top ten. Germline V lookup: CDR1 SGHTS, CDR2 YDEGEE. CDR3 length equals 16 residues. Trimming removed 0 bases from V and 0 bases from J, with 13 bases in between. General study results and limits: Across a handful of donors, naive CD4 shared roughly 5%, naive CD8 over 3%, memory CD4 about 2.4%, memory CD8 about 0.38%.

The TCR sequence derives from a man between 25 and 39 years old in good health. The sequenced sample was naive CD4+ T cells sorted from blood. Regarding subset: CD45RA+ positively selected. V gene TRBV5-8 combines with J gene TRBJ2-7, with D maybe TRBD2 (6 bases). The CDR3 is CASSLGGWDFSYEQYF. Here the CDR3 DNA reads TGTGCCAGCAGCTTGGGCGGCTGGGACTTCTCCTACGAGCAGTACTTC.